A single sample gave rise to the 18 T cell receptor beta chains below, sequenced in a study of cytomegalovirus exposure and HLA in healthy donors. The study ran its PCR with 60 Vbeta and 13 Jbeta primers. Assay used: immunoSEQ multiplex PCR; TCRdb lists only in-frame clones, some missing. The sample includes 150,000 to 200,000 clones, about 86% of them seen just once. The sequenced sample was PBMCs. Receptors originate from a woman younger than 35 in good health and CMV-seropositive.

V usage is TRBV30 and J usage is TRBJ2-1, with D possibly matching TRBD1 (5 bases). With 4 bases removed from V and 3 bases from J, the gap between germline ends came to 10 bases. Germline V CDR1 and CDR2: GTSNPN, SVGIG (reference sequence). This CDR3 is built from 13 residues. CDR3: CAWIRQNYNEQFF. The CDR3 region has the DNA TGTGCCTGGATCCGACAGAACTACAATGAGCAGTTCTTC.

This chain uses TRBV30 with TRBJ1-1; D perhaps matches TRBD1 (5 bases). This CDR3 has 12 residues. The germline gives CDR1 GTSNPN, CDR2 SVGIG (reference sequence). With 5 bases removed from V and 10 bases from J, the gap between germline ends came to 17 bases. Written as DNA, the CDR3 is TGTGCCTGGGAGGACACGGGTGTTCGAGCTTTCTTT. This codes for CAWEDTGVRAFF.

CDR3 in amino acids: CASSSRDTWETQYF. The CDR3 bases are TGTGCCAGCAGCAGCCGGGACACCTGGGAGACCCAGTACTTC. The chain combines TRBV7-2 with TRBJ2-5, with D maybe TRBD1 (6 bases). Deletions cut 5 bases from V and 5 bases from J, with 15 bases between. Germline-derived CDR1 and CDR2 are SGHTA and FQGNSA. The CDR3 length is 14 residues.

The chain links TRBV5-1 to TRBJ1-2, with D uncertain. The CDR3 is made up of 14 amino acids. V lost 0 bases and J 8 bases, leaving 14 bases between the germline ends. The germline CDR1 and CDR2 sequences are SGHRS and YFSETQ. The CDR3 protein is CASSLETRPEGYTF. As DNA, the CDR3 is TGCGCCAGCAGCTTGGAGACGAGGCCGGAGGGCTACACCTTC. The full variable domain, rest sourced from reference TRBV5-1 and TRBJ1-2, is KAGVTQTPRYLIKTRGQQVTLSCSPISGHRSVSWYQQTPGQGLQFLFEYFSETQRNKGNFPGRFSGRQFSNSRSEMNVSTLELGDSALYLCASSLETRPEGYTFGSGTRLTVV.

The chain employs TRBV7-8 and TRBJ1-1; 9 bases align to TRBD1. Per germline, CDR1 SGHVS and CDR2 FQNEAQ. Trimming removed 2 bases from V and 1 base from J; junction bases left unmatched: 17. CDR3 length equals 20 residues. CDR3 residues: CASSLRRRTTQGAGNTEAFF. CDR3 in DNA: TGTGCCAGCAGCTTAAGGAGGAGAACGACACAGGGGGCGGGGAACACTGAAGCTTTCTTT.

Concerning this clone itself: Other nucleotide sequences from this sample produce the same CDR3. The chain recombines TRBV6-5 with TRBJ1-2, with D uncertain. Trimming removed 0 bases at V and 0 bases at J, with 5 bases between. The germline CDR1 and CDR2 sequences are MNHEY and SVGAGI. The CDR3 runs 14 residues. The CDR3 protein is CASSYSSSNYGYTF. In DNA form, the CDR3 reads TGTGCCAGCAGTTACTCTTCCTCTAACTATGGCTACACCTTC.

The V call is TRBV2, the J call TRBJ2-2; 7 positions agree with TRBD2. The CDR3 has 15 amino acids. Trimming at V came to 5 bases and at J to 6 bases, leaving 9 bases not matched to a gene. Germline lookup yields CDR1 SNHLY and CDR2 FYNNEI. CDR3 sequence reads: CASSLGRGVSGELFF. The CDR3 bases are TGTGCCAGCAGTCTGGGACGGGGGGTATCCGGGGAGCTGTTTTTT.

The chain carries TRBV5-1 and TRBJ1-1, with TRBD1 identical over 8 bases. CDR3 size: 14 residues. The V gene end was trimmed by 4 bases and the J gene end by 4 bases; junction bases not matched to a gene: 6. CDR1 and CDR2 (germline): SGHRS, YFSETQ. The CDR3 here is CASSLNRGSTEAFF. The CDR3 DNA follows: TGCGCCAGCAGCCTAAACAGGGGGAGCACTGAAGCTTTCTTT.

The chain is built from TRBV7-2 and TRBJ2-3; TRBD1 might be the D (5 bases). With 3 bases removed from V and 6 bases from J, the gap between germline ends came to 16 bases. Germline V CDR1 and CDR2: SGHTA, FQGNSA. This CDR3 is built from 15 residues. CDR3 in amino acids: CASSFRGHPIDTQYF. CDR3 in DNA: TGTGCCAGCAGCTTTAGGGGCCATCCTATTGATACGCAGTATTTT.

V and J are TRBV10-3 and TRBJ2-7; 8 nucleotides match TRBD2. Losses at the gene ends were 6 bases for V and 5 bases for J; bases not matched to a gene: 6. Germline assignment: CDR1 ENHRY and CDR2 SYGVKD. CDR3 length equals 13 residues. CDR3 loop: CAIRPPGGHEQYF. The CDR3 DNA sequence: TGTGCCATCAGGCCCCCGGGGGGGCACGAGCAGTACTTC.

J is TRBJ1-1 and V is TRBV7-9, with 7 bases that match TRBD1. Looked up from germline, CDR1 is SEHNR and CDR2 is FQNEAQ (reference sequence). V lost 1 base to trimming and J lost 6 bases; unmatched junction nucleotides: 11. The CDR3 spans 16 residues. CDR3 residues: CASSLGTTGTAAEAFF. CDR3 nucleotide sequence: TGTGCCAGCAGCTTAGGAACAACAGGGACAGCGGCTGAAGCTTTCTTT. Combining the CDR3 with reference TRBV7-9 and TRBJ1-1 gives the whole variable domain DTGVSQNPRHKITKRGQNVTFRCDPISEHNRLYWYRQTLGQGPEFLTYFQNEAQLEKSRLLSDRFSAERPKGSFSTLEIQRTEQGDSAMYLCASSLGTTGTAAEAFFGQGTRLTVV.

This clone was found once. The gene calls are TRBV6-1 and TRBJ2-5; 10 bases fit TRBD2. The germline CDR1 and CDR2 sequences are MNHNS and SASEGT. CDR3 length: 16 residues. J was trimmed by 0 bases and V by 3 bases; bases with no gene match: 4. Written as DNA, the CDR3 is TGTGCCAGCAGTGACCTAGCGGGAGAGAACCAAGAGACCCAGTACTTC. Residues: CASSDLAGENQETQYF.

The chain joins TRBV11-3 to TRBJ2-3; TRBD1 aligns across 7 bases. Germline CDR1 SGHNT, CDR2 YENEEA. The CDR3 covers 14 residues. The ends lost 10 bases at V and 1 base at J; junction bases unmatched: 8. The CDR3 coding sequence is TGTGCCACAAAACAGGGGCGGGGCACAGATACGCAGTATTTT. Translating it yields CATKQGRGTDTQYF.

Details on this clone: Germline is not matched at one junction end, which may reflect a read error. The chain links TRBV25-1 to TRBJ2-5; 11 bases agree with TRBD2. The CDR3 runs to 12 residues. Germline V gives CDR1 MGHDK, CDR2 SYGVNS. Written as DNA, the CDR3 is TGTGCCAGCAGTGGGGGACTAGCGGCCGATAACTTC. Translation gives CASSGGLAADNF. Based on the CDR3 plus reference TRBV25-1 and TRBJ2-5, the full variable domain is EADIYQTPRYLVIGTGKKITLECSQTMGHDKMYWYQQDPGMELHLIHYSYGVNSTEKGDLSSESTVSRIRTEHFPLTLESARPSHTSQYLCASSGGLAADNFGPGTRLLVL.

The chain employs TRBV28 and TRBJ2-2; 8 positions agree with TRBD1. CDR1 is MDHEN and CDR2 is SYDVKM in the germline V gene. J gave up 0 bases and V 8 bases, and 8 bases lay outside the gene matches. The CDR3 runs 16 residues. CDR3 sequence: CASRLPGQANTGELFF. The CDR3 DNA reads as TGTGCCAGCCGCCTCCCGGGACAGGCGAACACCGGGGAGCTGTTTTTT.

The chain carries TRBV6-6 and TRBJ1-2; 8 bases fit TRBD1. After removal of 6 bases from V and 0 bases from J, the junction contained 3 bases not matched to a gene. Germline V CDR1 and CDR2: MNHNY, SVGAGI (reference sequence). This CDR3 is 14 amino acids long. Written as DNA, the CDR3 is TGTGCCAGCAGCGCGGACAGGGCTAACTATGGCTACACCTTC. Its protein product is CASSADRANYGYTF.

DNA of the CDR3: TGCGCCAGCAGCCAGGGGGGTTCCACAGATACGCAGTATTTT. Its protein is CASSQGGSTDTQYF. V and J are TRBV4-1 and TRBJ2-3; a weak D match, TRBD2 (6 bases). With 3 bases removed from V and 2 bases from J, the gap between germline ends came to 9 bases. The CDR3 has 14 residues. Germline V gene lookup returns CDR1 MGHRA and CDR2 YSYEKL.

The chain uses TRBV7-3 and TRBJ2-1, with 9 positions matching TRBD2. V shed 6 bases and J 8 bases; nucleotides not matched to a gene: 11. CDR1 is SGHTA, CDR2 FQGTGA, per germline. CDR3 length: 15 residues. The CDR3 nucleotides read TGTGCCAGCAGTTTCCTTGGCGGGGGGGCCGATGAGCAGTTCTTC. This gives the protein CASSFLGGGADEQFF.